This TCR beta chain was profiled in a study of CD8 T cells in ankylosing spondylitis. Study-level points and caveats: Characteristic, it appeared, of ankylosing spondylitis blood was a TCR beta motif of roughly 8 highly homologous variants.

TCRdb re-called the 5' RACE reads with MiXCR, one entry per CDR3 protein. The table lists just under 550,000 distinct CDR3 sequences, roughly an eighth of them singletons. In the case of this clonotype: Its target is not known.

The sample consisted of blood, either unsorted or a sorted T cell fraction (not recorded which). The origin of this receptor is a male donor with ankylosing spondylitis.

As DNA, the CDR3 is TGTGCCAGCAGCCTCCCACAGGGGTCTGGGGCCAACGTCCTGACTTTC. This encodes CASSLPQGSGANVLTF. The chain recombines TRBV4-2 with TRBJ2-6, with 7 positions matching TRBD1. Germline CDR1 reads LGHNA; CDR2 reads YNFKEQ. This CDR3 is built from 16 residues. The V and J ends lost 4 bases and 1 base, in that order; junction bases with no gene match: 4.